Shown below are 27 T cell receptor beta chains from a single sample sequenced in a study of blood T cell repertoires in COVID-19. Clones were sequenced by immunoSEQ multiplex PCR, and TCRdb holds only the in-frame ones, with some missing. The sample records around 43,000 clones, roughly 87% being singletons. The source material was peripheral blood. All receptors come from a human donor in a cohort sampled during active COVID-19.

The CDR3 nucleotides read TGTGCCAGCAGCCCCCCCGTAGGCGGACAGGGTACAGAGACCCAGTACTTC. Translation: CASSPPVGGQGTETQYF. The rearrangement joins TRBV4-2 to TRBJ2-5; 8 bases fit TRBD1. Germline V gene lookup returns CDR1 LGHNA and CDR2 YNFKEQ. The CDR3 has 17 amino acids. Trimming cost V 4 bases and J 4 bases; bases outside gene matches: 14.

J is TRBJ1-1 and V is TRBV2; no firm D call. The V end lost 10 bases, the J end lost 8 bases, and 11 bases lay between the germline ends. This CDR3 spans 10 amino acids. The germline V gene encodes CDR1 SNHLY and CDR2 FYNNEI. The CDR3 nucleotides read TGTGCCACCAGGCGGAACGAAGCTTTCTTT. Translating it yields CATRRNEAFF.

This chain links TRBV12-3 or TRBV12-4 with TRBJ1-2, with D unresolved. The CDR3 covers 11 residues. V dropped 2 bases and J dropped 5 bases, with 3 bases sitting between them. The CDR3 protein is CASSLRYGYTF. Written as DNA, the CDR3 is TGTGCCAGCAGTTTACGGTATGGCTACACCTTC.

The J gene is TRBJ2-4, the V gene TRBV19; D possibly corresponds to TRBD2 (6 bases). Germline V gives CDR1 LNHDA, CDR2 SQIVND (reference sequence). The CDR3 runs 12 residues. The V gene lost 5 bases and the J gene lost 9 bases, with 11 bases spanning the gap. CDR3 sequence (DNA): TGTGCCAGTAGTCCCCGGGGAGGCATTCAGTACTTC. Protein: CASSPRGGIQYF.

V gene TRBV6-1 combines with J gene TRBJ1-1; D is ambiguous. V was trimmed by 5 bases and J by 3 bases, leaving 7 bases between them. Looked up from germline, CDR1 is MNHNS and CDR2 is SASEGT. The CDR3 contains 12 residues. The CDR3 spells CASSPVDTEAFF. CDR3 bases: TGTGCCAGCAGTCCAGTTGACACTGAAGCTTTCTTT.

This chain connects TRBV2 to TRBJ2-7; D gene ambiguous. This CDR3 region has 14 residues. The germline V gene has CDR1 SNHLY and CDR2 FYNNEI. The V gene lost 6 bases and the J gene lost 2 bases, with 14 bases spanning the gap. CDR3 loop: CASRPTQVPYEQYF. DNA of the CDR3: TGTGCCAGCAGACCGACCCAGGTGCCCTACGAGCAGTACTTC. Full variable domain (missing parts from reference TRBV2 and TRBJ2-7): EPEVTQTPSHQVTQMGQEVILRCVPISNHLYFYWYRQILGQKVEFLVSFYNNEISEKSEIFDDQFSVERPDGSNFTLKIRSTKLEDSAMYFCASRPTQVPYEQYFGPGTRLTVT.

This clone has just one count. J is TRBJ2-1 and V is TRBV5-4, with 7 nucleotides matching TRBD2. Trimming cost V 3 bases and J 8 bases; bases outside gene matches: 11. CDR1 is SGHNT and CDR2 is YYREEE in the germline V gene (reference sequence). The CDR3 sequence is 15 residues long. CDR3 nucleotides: TGTGCCAGCAGCTCACTAGCGACGTCGGGCGATGAGCAGTTCTTC. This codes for CASSSLATSGDEQFF.

For the CDR3, the DNA is TGTGCCACCAAGACGGGACAGGGGGTCTCCTACGAGCAGTACTTC. Its translation: CATKTGQGVSYEQYF. The chain employs TRBV19 and TRBJ2-7, with 11 positions matching TRBD1. CDR1 and CDR2 from the germline V gene are LNHDA and SQIVND (reference sequence). The junction had 8 bases not matched to a gene; V was cut back by 10 bases and J by 0 bases. This CDR3 is 15 amino acids long.

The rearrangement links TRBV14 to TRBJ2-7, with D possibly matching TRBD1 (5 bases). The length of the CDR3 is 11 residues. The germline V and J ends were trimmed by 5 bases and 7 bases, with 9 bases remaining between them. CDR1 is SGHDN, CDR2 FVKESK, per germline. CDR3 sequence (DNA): TGTGCCAGCAGCTATAGACAGGAGCAGTACTTC. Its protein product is CASSYRQEQYF.

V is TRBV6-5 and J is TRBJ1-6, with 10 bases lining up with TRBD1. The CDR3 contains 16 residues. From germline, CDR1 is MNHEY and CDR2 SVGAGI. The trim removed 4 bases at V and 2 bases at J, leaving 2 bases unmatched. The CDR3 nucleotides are TGTGCCAGCAGTTTGACAGGGGGCGCCTATAATTCACCCCTCCACTTT. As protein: CASSLTGGAYNSPLHF.

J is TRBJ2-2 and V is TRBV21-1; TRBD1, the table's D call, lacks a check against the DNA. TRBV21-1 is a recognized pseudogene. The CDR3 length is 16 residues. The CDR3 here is CASPGQGPDGTGELFF. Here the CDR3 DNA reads TGTGCCTCCCCCGGGCAGGGCCCAGATGGCACCGGGGAGCTGTTTTTT.

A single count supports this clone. In DNA form, the CDR3 reads TGTGCCAGCGAAACCGGGACAGGGGTTGGTGAGCAGTACTTC. Translating it yields CASETGTGVGEQYF. The chain is built from TRBV4-2 and TRBJ2-7; TRBD1 matches 10 bases. Germline values: CDR1 LGHNA, CDR2 YNFKEQ. Trimming at V came to 8 bases and at J to 7 bases, leaving 11 bases not matched to a gene. The CDR3 length is 14 residues.

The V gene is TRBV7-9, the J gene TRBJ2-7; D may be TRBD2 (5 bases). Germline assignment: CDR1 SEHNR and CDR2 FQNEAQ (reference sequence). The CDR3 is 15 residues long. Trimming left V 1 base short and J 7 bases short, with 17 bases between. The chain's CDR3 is CASSLEGRTPREQYF. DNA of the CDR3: TGTGCCAGCAGCTTAGAGGGCCGGACTCCTCGGGAGCAGTACTTC. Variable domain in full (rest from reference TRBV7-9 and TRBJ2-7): DTGVSQNPRHKITKRGQNVTFRCDPISEHNRLYWYRQTLGQGPEFLTYFQNEAQLEKSRLLSDRFSAERPKGSFSTLEIQRTEQGDSAMYLCASSLEGRTPREQYFGPGTRLTVT.

CDR3 loop: CASSLGQGSPYGYTF. The CDR3 region has the DNA TGTGCCAGCAGCTTAGGACAGGGATCCCCCTATGGCTACACCTTC. The V call is TRBV11-2, the J call TRBJ1-2; 7 bases fit TRBD1. The CDR3 is 15 amino acids. Germline trimming cut 1 base from V and 4 bases from J; bases unmatched to any gene: 6. Germline CDR1 is SGHAT and CDR2 is FQNNGV.

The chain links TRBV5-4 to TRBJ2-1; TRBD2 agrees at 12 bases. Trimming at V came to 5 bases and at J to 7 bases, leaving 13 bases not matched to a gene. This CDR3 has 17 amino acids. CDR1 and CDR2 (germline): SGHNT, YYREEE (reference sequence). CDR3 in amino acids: CASSQDPRLAGENEQFF. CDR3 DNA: TGTGCCAGCAGTCAAGACCCGCGACTAGCGGGGGAAAATGAGCAGTTCTTC.

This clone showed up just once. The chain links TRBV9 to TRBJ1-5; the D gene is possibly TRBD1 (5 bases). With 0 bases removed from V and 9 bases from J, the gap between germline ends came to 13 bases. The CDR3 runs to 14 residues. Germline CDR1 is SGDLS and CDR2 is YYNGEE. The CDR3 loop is CASSVGEGLMPQHF. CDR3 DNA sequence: TGTGCCAGCAGCGTAGGAGAGGGACTTATGCCCCAGCATTTT.

CDR3 DNA sequence: TGCAGTGCTCCATCCGCGGGTAAGCAGTTCTTC. Translation gives CSAPSAGKQFF. J is TRBJ2-1 and V is TRBV20-1; possible D gene TRBD2, 5 bases. Per germline, CDR1 DFQATT and CDR2 SNEGSKA (reference sequence). CDR3 length: 11 residues. Deletions cut 5 bases from V and 11 bases from J, with 13 bases between.

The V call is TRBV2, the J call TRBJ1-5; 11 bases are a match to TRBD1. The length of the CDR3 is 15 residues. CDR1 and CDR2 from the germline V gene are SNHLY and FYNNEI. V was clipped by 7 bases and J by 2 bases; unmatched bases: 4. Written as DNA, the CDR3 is TGTGCCAGCACCCGGACAGGGGGCGGCAATCAGCCCCAGCATTTT. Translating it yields CASTRTGGGNQPQHF.

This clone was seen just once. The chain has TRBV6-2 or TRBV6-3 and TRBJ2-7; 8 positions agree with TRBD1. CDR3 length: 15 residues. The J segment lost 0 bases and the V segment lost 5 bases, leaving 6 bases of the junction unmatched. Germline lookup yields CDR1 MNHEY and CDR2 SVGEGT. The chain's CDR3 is CASSHWGQASYEQYF. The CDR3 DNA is TGTGCCAGCAGTCACTGGGGACAGGCCTCCTACGAGCAGTACTTC.

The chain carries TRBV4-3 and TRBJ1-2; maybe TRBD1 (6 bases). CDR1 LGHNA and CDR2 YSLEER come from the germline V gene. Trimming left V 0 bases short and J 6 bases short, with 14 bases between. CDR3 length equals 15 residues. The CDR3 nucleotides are TGCGCCAGCAGCCAAGATCGCTACAGGGAAGATGGCTACACCTTC. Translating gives CASSQDRYREDGYTF.

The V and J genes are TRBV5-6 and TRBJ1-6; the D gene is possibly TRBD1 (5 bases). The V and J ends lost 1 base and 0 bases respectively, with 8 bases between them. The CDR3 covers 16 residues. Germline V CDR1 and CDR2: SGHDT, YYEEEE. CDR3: CASSLTGSSYNSPLHF. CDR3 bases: TGTGCCAGCAGCTTGACAGGCAGCTCCTATAATTCACCCCTCCACTTT.

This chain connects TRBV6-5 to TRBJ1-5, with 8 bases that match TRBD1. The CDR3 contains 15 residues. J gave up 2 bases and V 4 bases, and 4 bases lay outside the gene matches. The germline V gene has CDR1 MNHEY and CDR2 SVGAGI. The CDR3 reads CASSLTGVGNQPQHF. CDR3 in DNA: TGTGCCAGCAGTTTGACAGGGGTTGGCAATCAGCCCCAGCATTTT.

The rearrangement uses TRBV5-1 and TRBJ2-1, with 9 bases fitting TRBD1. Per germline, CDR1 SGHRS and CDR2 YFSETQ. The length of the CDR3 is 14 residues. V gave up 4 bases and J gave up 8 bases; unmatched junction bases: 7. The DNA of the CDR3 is TGCGCCAGCAGCAAGGGACAGGGAGGCGATGAGCAGTTCTTC. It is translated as CASSKGQGGDEQFF.

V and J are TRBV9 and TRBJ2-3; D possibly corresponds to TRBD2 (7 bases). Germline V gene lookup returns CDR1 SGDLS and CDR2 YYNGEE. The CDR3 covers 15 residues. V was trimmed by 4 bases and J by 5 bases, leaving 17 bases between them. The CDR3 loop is CASSPWGGQGDTQYF. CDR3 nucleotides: TGTGCCAGCAGCCCATGGGGGGGGCAAGGAGATACGCAGTATTTT.

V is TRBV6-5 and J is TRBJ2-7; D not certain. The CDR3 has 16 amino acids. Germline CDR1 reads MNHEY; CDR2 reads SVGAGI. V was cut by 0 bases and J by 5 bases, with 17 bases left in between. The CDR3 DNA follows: TGTGCCAGCAGTTACTCGATAGGATCCCGGAGCGACGAGCAGTACTTC. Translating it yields CASSYSIGSRSDEQYF.

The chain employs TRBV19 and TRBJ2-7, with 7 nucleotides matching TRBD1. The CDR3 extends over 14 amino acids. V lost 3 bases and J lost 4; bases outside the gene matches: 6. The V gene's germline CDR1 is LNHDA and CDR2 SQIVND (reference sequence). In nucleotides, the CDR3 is TGTGCCAGTAGTATCAGGGGGTCGGAATACGAGCAGTACTTC. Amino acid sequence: CASSIRGSEYEQYF.

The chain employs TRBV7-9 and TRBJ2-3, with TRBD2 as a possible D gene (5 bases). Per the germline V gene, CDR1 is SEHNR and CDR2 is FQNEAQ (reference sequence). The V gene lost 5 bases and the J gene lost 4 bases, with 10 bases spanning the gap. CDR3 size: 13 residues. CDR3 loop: CASSPRGPDTQYF. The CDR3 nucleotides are TGTGCCAGCAGCCCACGAGGGCCAGATACGCAGTATTTT.